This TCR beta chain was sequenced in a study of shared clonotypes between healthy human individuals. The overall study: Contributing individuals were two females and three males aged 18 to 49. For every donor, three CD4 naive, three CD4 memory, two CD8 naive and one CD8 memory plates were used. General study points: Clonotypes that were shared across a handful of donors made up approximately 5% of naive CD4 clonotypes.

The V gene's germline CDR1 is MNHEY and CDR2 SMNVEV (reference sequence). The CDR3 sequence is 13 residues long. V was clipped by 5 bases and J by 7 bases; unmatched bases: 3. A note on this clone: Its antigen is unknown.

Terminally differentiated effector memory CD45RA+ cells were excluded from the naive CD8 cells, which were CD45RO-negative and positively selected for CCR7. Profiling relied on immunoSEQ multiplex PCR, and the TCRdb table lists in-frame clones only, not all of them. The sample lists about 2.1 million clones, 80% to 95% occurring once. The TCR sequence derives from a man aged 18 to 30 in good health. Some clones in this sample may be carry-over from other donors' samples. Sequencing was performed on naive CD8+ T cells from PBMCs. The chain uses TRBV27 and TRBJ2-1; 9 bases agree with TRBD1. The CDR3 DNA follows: TGTGCCAGCAGTACGACAGGGGGGAATGAGCAGTTCTTC. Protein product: CASSTTGGNEQFF.